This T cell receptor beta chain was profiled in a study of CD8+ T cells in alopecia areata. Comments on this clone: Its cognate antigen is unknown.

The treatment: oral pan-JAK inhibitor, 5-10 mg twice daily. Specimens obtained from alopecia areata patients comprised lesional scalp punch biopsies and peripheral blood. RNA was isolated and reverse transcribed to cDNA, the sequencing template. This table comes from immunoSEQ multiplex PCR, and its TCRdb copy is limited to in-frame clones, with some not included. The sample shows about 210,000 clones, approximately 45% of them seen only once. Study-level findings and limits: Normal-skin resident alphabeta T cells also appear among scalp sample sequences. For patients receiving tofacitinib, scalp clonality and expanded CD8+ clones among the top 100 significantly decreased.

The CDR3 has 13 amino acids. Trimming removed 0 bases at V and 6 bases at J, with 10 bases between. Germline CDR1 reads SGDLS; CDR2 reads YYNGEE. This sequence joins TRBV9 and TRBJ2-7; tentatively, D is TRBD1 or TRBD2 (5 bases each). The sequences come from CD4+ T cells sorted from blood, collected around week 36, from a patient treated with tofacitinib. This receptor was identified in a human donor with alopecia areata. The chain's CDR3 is CASSVEGRGEQYF. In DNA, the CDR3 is TGTGCCAGCAGCGTAGAGGGGAGAGGCGAGCAGTACTTC.